Listed here are 30 T cell receptor beta chains from one sample, sequenced in a study of blood T cells in healthy people across ages. PCR was performed a second time for about 6 to 12 cycles using a sample-barcoded 5' primer and a J-beta primer mix. Via MiXCR, TCRdb re-called the 5' RACE reads, giving one row per CDR3 protein. Of roughly 1.4 million distinct CDR3 sequences in the sample, approximately 63% were seen once. The specimen was blood. The receptors were sampled from a man in his late teens or twenties in good health.

This chain joins TRBV4-1 and TRBJ2-1; 7 bases fit TRBD2. This CDR3 comprises 15 residues. Losses at the gene ends were 5 bases for V and 3 bases for J; bases not matched to a gene: 7. The V gene's germline CDR1 is MGHRA and CDR2 YSYEKL. Here the CDR3 DNA reads TGCGCCAGCAGCTCCGCGGGGGAGGTCTACAATGAGCAGTTCTTC. It translates to CASSSAGEVYNEQFF.

The V call is TRBV15, the J call TRBJ2-1; the D gene is possibly TRBD2 (7 bases). Between the trimmed V and J ends, which lost 0 bases and 7 bases, there was a span of 16 bases. The CDR3 is 16 amino acids. The germline gives CDR1 LNHNV, CDR2 YYDKDF (reference sequence). CDR3 coding DNA: TGTGCCACCAGCAGAGATGCGGGGGCGGCATTAAATGAGCAGTTCTTC. Its translation is CATSRDAGAALNEQFF.

The chain recombines TRBV20-1 with TRBJ2-7, with 8 bases matching TRBD1. CDR1 DFQATT and CDR2 SNEGSKA come from the germline V gene (reference sequence). The CDR3 loop spans 13 amino acids. V lost 3 bases to trimming and J lost 4 bases; unmatched junction nucleotides: 5. The CDR3 DNA reads TGCAGTGCTAGGAGGACAGGGTTATACGAGCAGTACTTC. Protein: CSARRTGLYEQYF.

The V and J genes are TRBV7-4 and TRBJ2-1; TRBD2 matches 8 bases. V gave up 5 bases and J gave up 6 bases; unmatched junction bases: 9. The CDR3 runs 15 residues. The germline gives CDR1 SGHVT, CDR2 SQSDAQ. The CDR3 nucleotides read TGTGCCAGCAGCAAAGCGGGAGTGTTCTGCAATGAGCAGTTCTTC. Protein: CASSKAGVFCNEQFF. The full variable domain, with the rest looked up from reference TRBV7-4 and TRBJ2-1, is GAGVSQSPRYKVAKRGRDVALRCDSISGHVTLYWYRQTLGQGSEVLTYSQSDAQRDKSGRPSGRFSAERPERSVSTLKIQRTEQGDSAVYLCASSKAGVFCNEQFFGPGTRLTVL.

This clonotype was observed a handful of times. The chain has TRBV6-5 and TRBJ2-7; D is unresolved. The germline gives CDR1 MNHEY, CDR2 SVGAGI. This CDR3 is 12 amino acids long. Trimming removed 0 bases from V and 5 bases from J, with 5 bases in between. The CDR3, as DNA: TGTGCCAGCAGTTACTCGGCAGACGAGCAGTACTTC. As protein: CASSYSADEQYF.

The table lists this clonotype with a few counts. The V call is TRBV7-9, the J call TRBJ1-4, with no clear D. Germline CDR1 is SEHNR and CDR2 is FQNEAQ (reference sequence). V lost 5 bases to trimming and J lost 8 bases, with 12 bases between them. The CDR3 is 13 amino acids. CDR3 nucleotide sequence: TGTGCCAGCAGCCCGCGCGTAGGGGAAAAACTGTTTTTT. Translated: CASSPRVGEKLFF. The full variable domain, its missing parts supplied by reference TRBV7-9 and TRBJ1-4, is DTGVSQNPRHKITKRGQNVTFRCDPISEHNRLYWYRQTLGQGPEFLTYFQNEAQLEKSRLLSDRFSAERPKGSFSTLEIQRTEQGDSAMYLCASSPRVGEKLFFGSGTQLSVL.

This chain links TRBV6-6 with TRBJ2-5; D gene unclear. CDR3 size: 16 residues. Trimming stripped 10 bases from V and 2 bases from J, with 23 bases between. The germline V gene has CDR1 MNHNY and CDR2 SVGAGI (reference sequence). The CDR3: CATSYVMVQRQETQYF. The DNA of the CDR3 is TGTGCCACGTCCTACGTAATGGTCCAGAGGCAAGAGACCCAGTACTTC.

To note about this clonotype: One end of the junction does not line up with germline, which may come from a read error. The V gene is TRBV4-2, the J gene TRBJ2-3; perhaps TRBD2 as D (5 bases). Germline lookup yields CDR1 LGHNA and CDR2 YNFKEQ. The length of the CDR3 is 17 residues. The CDR3 DNA reads TGTGCCAGCAGCCAAGAATGGATAGGGCCTAGCACAGAGACGCAGTATTTT. Translated, it gives CASSQEWIGPSTETQYF.

This rearrangement joins TRBV3-1 to TRBJ2-2, with 8 bases fitting TRBD1. The CDR3 loop spans 17 amino acids. Unmatched junction bases numbered 8, after V lost 5 bases and J lost 0 bases. Germline values: CDR1 LGHDT, CDR2 YNNKEL (reference sequence). The CDR3 loop reads CASSGRTGTANTGELFF. As DNA, the CDR3 is TGTGCCAGCAGCGGACGGACAGGGACCGCGAACACCGGGGAGCTGTTTTTT.

This chain connects TRBV6-2 or TRBV6-3 to TRBJ2-3, with 7 bases identical to TRBD2. CDR1 is MNHEY, CDR2 SVGEGT, per germline. V gave up 8 bases and J gave up 4 bases; unmatched junction bases: 15. The CDR3 consists of 16 residues. CDR3 nucleotide sequence: TGTGCCAGCCAACTCAGGGTCTTCCGGGAGGCAGATACGCAGTATTTT. This sequence encodes CASQLRVFREADTQYF.

This clonotype was seen a few times. This chain connects TRBV7-8 to TRBJ2-5; tentatively, D is TRBD2 (5 bases). The CDR3 is 15 residues long. CDR1 is SGHVS and CDR2 is FQNEAQ in the germline V gene. The V gene lost 0 bases and the J gene lost 1 base, with 9 bases spanning the gap. This chain's CDR3 is CASSLAARGQETQYF. CDR3 nucleotide sequence: TGTGCCAGCAGCTTAGCGGCACGGGGCCAAGAGACCCAGTACTTC.

CDR3 amino acids: CASSLGPGAGEQYF. CDR3 DNA sequence: TGTGCCAGCAGTTTAGGTCCGGGTGCCGGCGAGCAGTACTTC. The chain recombines TRBV12-3 or TRBV12-4 with TRBJ2-7, with D hard to call. V was pared by 1 base and J by 6 bases, with 13 bases between. This CDR3 has 14 residues.

V is TRBV24-1 and J is TRBJ1-5; D perhaps matches TRBD1 (6 bases). V was cut by 7 bases and J by 1 base, with 16 bases left in between. Looked up from germline, CDR1 is KGHDR and CDR2 is SFDVKD. CDR3 length: 16 amino acids. The CDR3 nucleotides read TGTGCCACCAGCCCCCAGTCGGGGGCAAGCAATCAGCCCCAGCATTTT. This sequence encodes CATSPQSGASNQPQHF.

In the case of this clonotype: A junction boundary mismatches the germline segment, possibly from a read error. J is TRBJ1-1 and V is TRBV5-1, with D uncertain. Germline-derived CDR1 and CDR2 are SGHRS and YFSETQ. This CDR3 is built from 12 residues. The CDR3 is CAGSLEDVEAFF. The CDR3 DNA follows: TGCGCCGGCAGCTTGGAGGATGTTGAAGCTTTCTTT.

This clonotype was detected only a few times. The gene calls are TRBV7-2 and TRBJ2-1, with TRBD1 as a possible D gene (5 bases). The CDR3 length is 14 residues. The germline V gene encodes CDR1 SGHTA and CDR2 FQGNSA. The V end was cut by 1 base, the J end by 6 bases, with 10 bases between. The CDR3 sequence is CASSLGARANEQFF. DNA of the CDR3: TGTGCCAGCAGCTTAGGGGCCAGGGCCAATGAGCAGTTCTTC. Full variable domain (rest looked up from reference TRBV7-2 and TRBJ2-1): GAGVSQSPSNKVTEKGKDVELRCDPISGHTALYWYRQSLGQGLEFLIYFQGNSAPDKSGLPSDRFSAERTGGSVSTLTIQRTQQEDSAVYLCASSLGARANEQFFGPGTRLTVL.

The chain has TRBV5-1 and TRBJ1-6; D remains ambiguous. CDR3 length equals 15 residues. Per germline, CDR1 SGHRS and CDR2 YFSETQ. V lost 1 base and J 4 bases, leaving 9 bases between the germline ends. CDR3 nucleotide sequence: TGCGCCAGCAGCTTGAGTCCGGGTTATAATTCACCCCTCCACTTT. Its translation: CASSLSPGYNSPLHF.

This clonotype was detected a few times. V gene TRBV2 combines with J gene TRBJ1-1; D perhaps matches TRBD1 (5 bases). This CDR3 is built from 14 residues. Germline V lookup: CDR1 SNHLY, CDR2 FYNNEI. V was shortened by 6 bases and J by 4 bases, with 15 bases between the two germline ends. CDR3 sequence reads: CASRFGRVVTEAFF. The CDR3 coding sequence is TGTGCCAGCAGGTTCGGCAGGGTGGTCACTGAAGCTTTCTTT.

This clonotype was detected a few times. This chain links TRBV20-1 with TRBJ2-7, with D perhaps assigned TRBD1 or TRBD2 (6 bases each). There are 12 residues in the CDR3. V was pared by 3 bases and J by 6 bases, with 12 bases between. Germline lookup yields CDR1 DFQATT and CDR2 SNEGSKA (reference sequence). The CDR3 loop reads CSARDRGREQYF. CDR3 DNA: TGCAGTGCTAGGGACCGGGGGCGCGAGCAGTACTTC.

This chain connects TRBV6-2 or TRBV6-3 to TRBJ1-2; no clear D gene. This CDR3 is built from 12 residues. Germline lookup yields CDR1 MNHEY and CDR2 SVGEGT. V shed 6 bases and J shed 5 bases, with 10 bases lying between them. This chain's CDR3 is CASSRASYGYTF. CDR3 bases: TGTGCCAGCAGCCGAGCCTCGTATGGCTACACCTTC.

This clonotype appeared a few times. The V and J genes are TRBV28 and TRBJ2-7; no clear D. Germline V gene lookup returns CDR1 MDHEN and CDR2 SYDVKM. CDR3 length: 13 amino acids. The germline V and J ends were trimmed by 2 bases and 3 bases, with 8 bases remaining between them. CDR3 loop: CASSLMANYEQYF. The CDR3 nucleotides are TGTGCCAGCAGTTTAATGGCCAACTACGAGCAGTACTTC. The full variable domain, completed using reference TRBV28 and TRBJ2-7, is DVKVTQSSRYLVKRTGEKVFLECVQDMDHENMFWYRQDPGLGLRLIYFSYDVKMKEKGDIPEGYSVSREKKERFSLILESASTNQTSMYLCASSLMANYEQYFGPGTRLTVT.

CDR3 sequence (DNA): TGCAGCGTTGAAGGGACAGGGCAGAACACCATATATTTT. Encoded protein: CSVEGTGQNTIYF. This sequence joins TRBV29-1 and TRBJ1-3; TRBD1 matches 8 bases. This CDR3 has 13 residues. The germline CDR1 and CDR2 sequences are SQVTM and ANQGSEA. Trimming cost V 1 base and J 7 bases; bases outside gene matches: 3.

This sequence joins TRBV2 and TRBJ2-7; weak D call: TRBD1 (6 bases). V was pared by 6 bases and J by 3 bases, with 9 bases between. The CDR3 loop spans 12 amino acids. Germline V gene lookup returns CDR1 SNHLY and CDR2 FYNNEI. For the CDR3, the DNA is TGTGCCAGCAGGGGGGCCCTCTACGAGCAGTACTTC. It codes for CASRGALYEQYF.

The rearrangement joins TRBV7-8 to TRBJ2-4, with 10 bases identical to TRBD2. CDR1 and CDR2 from the germline V gene are SGHVS and FQNEAQ. The CDR3 is 16 residues long. J gave up 2 bases and V 6 bases, and 7 bases lay outside the gene matches. The CDR3, as DNA: TGTGCCAGCAGTTCTCAGCGGGGGGGTCCCAAAAACATTCAGTACTTC. Encoded protein: CASSSQRGGPKNIQYF.

A note on this clonotype: A junction boundary mismatches the germline segment, possibly from a read error. The chain has TRBV28 and TRBJ1-4, with D maybe TRBD1 (5 bases). Germline V gives CDR1 MDHEN, CDR2 SYDVKM. The CDR3 loop spans 16 amino acids. CDR3 bases: TGTACCAGCACTTTTAGGTTCAGGGATTCCGAGGAAAAACTGTTTTTT. This codes for CTSTFRFRDSEEKLFF.

This chain connects TRBV4-1 to TRBJ2-1, with D unclear. Between the trimmed V and J ends, which lost 5 bases and 3 bases, there was a span of 11 bases. The CDR3 length is 14 residues. The germline V gene encodes CDR1 MGHRA and CDR2 YSYEKL. The CDR3 here is CASSTPQDYNEQFF. The CDR3, as DNA: TGCGCCAGCAGCACTCCGCAGGACTACAATGAGCAGTTCTTC.

Comments on this clonotype: A read error may be the cause here, since a much bigger clone is one base away. The chain employs TRBV6-4 and TRBJ2-7; 8 bases align to TRBD2. The CDR3 sequence is 15 residues long. V gave up 3 bases and J gave up 7 bases; unmatched junction bases: 11. The germline gives CDR1 MRHNA, CDR2 SNTAGT. The CDR3 bases are TGTGCCAGCAGTGAAACAGCGGGAGAGACAAGTGAGCAGTACTTC. Its translation: CASSETAGETSEQYF.

Notes on this clonotype: A much larger clone lies one base from this, so it may be a read error. The chain joins TRBV20-1 to TRBJ2-1; D call uncertain. The CDR3 totals 15 residues. Trimming stripped 3 bases from V and 8 bases from J, with 20 bases between. The germline V gene has CDR1 DFQATT and CDR2 SNEGSKA (reference sequence). CDR3: CSASPVARLQDEQFF. As DNA, the CDR3 is TGCAGTGCTAGTCCCGTGGCCAGGCTTCAGGATGAGCAGTTCTTC.

Here the CDR3 DNA reads TGTGCCATCAGGCGGGGACCCGTCTACGAGCAGTACTTC. It yields the protein CAIRRGPVYEQYF. The chain combines TRBV10-3 with TRBJ2-7; D may be TRBD2 (6 bases). CDR1 and CDR2 from the germline V gene are ENHRY and SYGVKD. The CDR3 length is 13 residues. Trimming stripped 6 bases from V and 3 bases from J, with 12 bases between.

The chain combines TRBV9 with TRBJ1-1; D remains unclear. Looked up from germline, CDR1 is SGDLS and CDR2 is YYNGEE. V was trimmed by 0 bases and J by 1 base, leaving 7 bases between them. The CDR3 covers 14 residues. The CDR3 sequence: CASSVGLWNTEAFF. CDR3 DNA: TGTGCCAGCAGCGTAGGACTGTGGAACACTGAAGCTTTCTTT.

The chain is built from TRBV27 and TRBJ2-3, with a tentative D call TRBD2 (6 bases). Germline CDR1 MNHEY, CDR2 SMNVEV (reference sequence). Trimming took off 5 bases at V and 6 bases at J, with 18 bases between the two ends. The CDR3 loop spans 15 amino acids. CDR3 in DNA: TGTGCCAGCAGTCCTCGGGCGGGGCCGAGGGATACGCAGTATTTT. It specifies CASSPRAGPRDTQYF.